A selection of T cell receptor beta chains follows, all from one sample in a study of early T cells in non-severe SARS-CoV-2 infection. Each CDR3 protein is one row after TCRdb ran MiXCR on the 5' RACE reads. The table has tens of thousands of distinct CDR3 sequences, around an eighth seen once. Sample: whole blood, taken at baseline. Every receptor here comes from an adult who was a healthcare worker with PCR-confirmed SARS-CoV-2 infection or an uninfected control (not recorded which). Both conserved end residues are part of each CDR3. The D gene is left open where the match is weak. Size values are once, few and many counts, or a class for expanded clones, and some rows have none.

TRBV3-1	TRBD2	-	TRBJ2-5	CASQKRGTYQETQYF	TGTGCCAGCCAGAAGCGGGGGACGTACCAAGAGACCCAGTACTTC
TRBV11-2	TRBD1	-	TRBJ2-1	CASSWQGQYNEQFF	TGTGCCAGCAGCTGGCAGGGACAGTACAATGAGCAGTTCTTC
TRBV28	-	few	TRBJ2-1	CASSGVVNEQFF	TGTGCCAGCAGTGGGGTGGTCAATGAGCAGTTCTTC
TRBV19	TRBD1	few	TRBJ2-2	CASSIVSRQGYAGELFF	TGTGCCAGTAGTATCGTTTCAAGACAGGGGTATGCCGGGGAGCTGTTTTTT
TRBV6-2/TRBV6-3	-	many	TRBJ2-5	CASRDPGQETQYF	TGTGCCAGCAGGGACCCAGGGCAAGAGACCCAGTACTTC
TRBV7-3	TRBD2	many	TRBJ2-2	CASSSYLAGGNTGELFF	TGTGCCAGCAGCTCTTACCTAGCGGGGGGCAACACCGGGGAGCTGTTTTTT
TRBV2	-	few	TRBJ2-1	CASYLSSYNEQFF	TGTGCCAGTTATTTGAGCTCCTACAATGAGCAGTTCTTC
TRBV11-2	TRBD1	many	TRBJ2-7	CASSLGQGTYEQYF	TGTGCCAGCAGCTTAGGACAGGGCACCTACGAGCAGTACTTC
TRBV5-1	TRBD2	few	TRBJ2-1	CASSLLRSGGSNNEQFF	TGCGCCAGCAGCTTGTTACGTAGCGGGGGGTCAAACAATGAGCAGTTCTTC
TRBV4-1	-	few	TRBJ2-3	CASSQRDTSTDTQYF	TGCGCCAGCAGCCAACGGGATACTAGCACAGATACGCAGTATTTT
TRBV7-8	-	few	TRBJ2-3	CASSFPYGTDTQYF	TGTGCCAGCAGCTTCCCATATGGAACAGATACGCAGTATTTT
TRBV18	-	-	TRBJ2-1	CASSPGLPNEQFF	TGTGCCAGCTCCCCGGGACTCCCCAATGAGCAGTTCTTC
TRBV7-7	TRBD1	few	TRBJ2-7	CASSWDRDYEQYF	TGTGCCAGCAGCTGGGACAGGGACTACGAGCAGTACTTC
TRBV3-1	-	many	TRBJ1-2	CASNPTGADYGYTF	TGTGCCAGCAACCCCACCGGGGCCGACTATGGCTACACCTTC
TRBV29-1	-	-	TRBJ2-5	CSADGGFQETQYF	TGCAGCGCTGACGGGGGATTCCAAGAGACCCAGTACTTC
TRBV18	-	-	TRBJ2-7	CASSLQNREEQYF	TGTGCCAGCTCACTTCAAAACAGGGAAGAGCAGTACTTC
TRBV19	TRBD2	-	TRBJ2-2	CASSMVAGENTGELFF	TGTGCCAGTAGTATGGTAGCGGGGGAAAACACCGGGGAGCTGTTTTTT
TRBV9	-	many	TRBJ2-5	CASSVGGIAQETQYF	TGTGCCAGCAGCGTCGGCGGGATTGCCCAAGAGACCCAGTACTTC
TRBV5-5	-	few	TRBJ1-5	CASSLVEWQPQHF	TGTGCCAGCAGCTTGGTAGAGTGGCAGCCCCAGCATTTT
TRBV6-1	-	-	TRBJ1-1	CASRPGGGWNTEAFF	TGTGCCAGCCGCCCCGGAGGGGGTTGGAACACTGAAGCTTTCTTT
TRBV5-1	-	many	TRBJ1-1	CATTRDVGNTEAFF	TGCGCCACCACCCGGGATGTTGGGAACACTGAAGCTTTCTTT
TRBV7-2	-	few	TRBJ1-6	CASSLAGQRYSPLHF	TGTGCCAGCAGCTTAGCAGGACAGAGGTATTCACCCCTCCACTTT
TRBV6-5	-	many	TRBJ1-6	CASSRDGNSPLHF	TGTGCCAGCAGTAGGGACGGCAATTCACCCCTCCACTTT
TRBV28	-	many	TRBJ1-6	CASQGLNNSPLHF	TGTGCCAGCCAAGGACTTAATAATTCACCCCTCCACTTT
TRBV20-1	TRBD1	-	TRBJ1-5	CSAPAGGARQPQHF	TGCAGTGCTCCAGCAGGGGGCGCAAGGCAGCCCCAGCATTTT
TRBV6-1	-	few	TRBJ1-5	CASSVYRNQPQHF	TGTGCCAGCAGTGTTTACCGCAATCAGCCCCAGCATTTT
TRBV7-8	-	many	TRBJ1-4	CASSLTVVDGHRSFEKLFF	TGTGCCAGCAGCTTAACGGTCGTCGACGGCCACCGTAGTTTCGAAAAACTGTTTTTT
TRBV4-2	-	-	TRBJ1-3	CASSQAGLVSGNTIYF	TGTGCCAGCAGCCAAGCTGGGTTAGTCTCTGGAAACACCATATATTTT
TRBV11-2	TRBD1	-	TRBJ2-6	CASRIIGGAHPGANVLTF	TGTGCCAGCAGGATCATAGGGGGCGCCCATCCAGGGGCCAACGTCCTGACTTTC
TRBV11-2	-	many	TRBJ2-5	CASSLDLGWTQYF	TGTGCCAGCAGCTTAGATCTAGGGTGGACCCAGTACTTC
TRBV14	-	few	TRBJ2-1	CASSQVEGPYNEQFF	TGTGCCAGCAGCCAAGTCGAGGGCCCCTACAATGAGCAGTTCTTC
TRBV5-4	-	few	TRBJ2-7	CASSYNYEQYF	TGTGCCAGCAGCTATAACTACGAGCAGTACTTC
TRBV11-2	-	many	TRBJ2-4	CASSSTTDQTMISAKNIQYF	TGTGCCAGCAGCTCCACCACAGACCAGACCATGATTTCTGCCAAAAACATTCAGTACTTC
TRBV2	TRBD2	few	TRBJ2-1	CASSLRRPSGGAGDEQFF	TGTGCCAGCAGTCTCCGAAGACCTAGCGGGGGGGCCGGCGATGAGCAGTTCTTC
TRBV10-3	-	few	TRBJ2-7	CAISEPHFTYEQYF	TGTGCCATCAGTGAACCACACTTTACATACGAGCAGTACTTC
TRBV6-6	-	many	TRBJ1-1	CASSRQLNTEAFF	TGTGCCAGCAGTAGACAGTTGAACACTGAAGCTTTCTTT
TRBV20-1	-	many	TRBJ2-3	CSVWPLRSPSTDTQYF	TGCAGTGTTTGGCCCCTTCGGAGCCCTAGCACAGATACGCAGTATTTT